One and the same sample provided the 15 T cell receptor beta chains below, sequenced in a study of identical twins. In TCRdb, the 5' RACE reads were re-called with MiXCR into one record per CDR3 protein. The sample carries roughly 1,500,000 distinct CDR3 sequences, roughly 35% recorded once. The sequencing input was cord blood. All receptors come from a newborn girl in good health.

This clonotype was observed once. J is TRBJ2-7 and V is TRBV6-1; 10 bases line up with TRBD2. The germline V gene has CDR1 MNHNS and CDR2 SASEGT. This CDR3 has 17 amino acids. V shed 2 bases, J shed 7 bases, and the junction held 14 bases outside the gene matches. This chain's CDR3 is CASSERGTSEPYNEQYF. The CDR3 DNA reads TGTGCCAGCAGTGAAAGGGGGACTAGCGAGCCCTACAATGAGCAGTACTTC.

This clonotype showed up just a few times. The rearrangement joins TRBV28 to TRBJ2-1; D might be TRBD2 (6 bases). Germline values: CDR1 MDHEN, CDR2 SYDVKM. The CDR3 totals 16 residues. Trimming left V 4 bases short and J 0 bases short, with 13 bases between. This CDR3 reads CASSSGLHSSYNEQFF. The CDR3 DNA follows: TGTGCCAGCAGTTCGGGACTCCACAGCTCCTACAATGAGCAGTTCTTC.

This clonotype was counted a few times. V gene TRBV20-1 combines with J gene TRBJ2-3; 9 bases line up with TRBD1. Germline trimming cut 5 bases from V and 2 bases from J; bases unmatched to any gene: 5. Germline loops: CDR1 DFQATT, CDR2 SNEGSKA (reference sequence). This CDR3 is 14 amino acids long. The CDR3 loop is CSAVGTGNTDTQYF. The CDR3 DNA reads as TGCAGTGCTGTCGGGACAGGGAACACAGATACGCAGTATTTT.

There are a few counts of this clonotype. This chain connects TRBV5-6 to TRBJ1-5; the D is unclear. The CDR3 has 15 amino acids. Trimming pared 1 base from V and 4 bases from J, leaving 12 bases between. CDR1 is SGHDT and CDR2 is YYEEEE in the germline V gene. The chain's CDR3 is CASSLLGAKNQPQHF. The CDR3 nucleotides are TGTGCCAGCAGCTTGCTGGGCGCCAAAAATCAGCCCCAGCATTTT.

This clonotype was observed a handful of times. The chain recombines TRBV29-1 with TRBJ2-7; no clear D. V gave up 6 bases and J gave up 5 bases, with 11 bases separating them. This CDR3 has 11 amino acids. CDR1 and CDR2 from the germline V gene are SQVTM and ANQGSEA. The chain's CDR3 is CSVISRHEQYF. CDR3 bases: TGCAGCGTCATTAGTCGGCACGAGCAGTACTTC.

This clonotype has only a few counts. V usage is TRBV2 and J usage is TRBJ2-5; D gene unclear. V lost 0 bases and J 7 bases, leaving 6 bases between the germline ends. Germline CDR1 reads SNHLY; CDR2 reads FYNNEI. The CDR3 is 12 amino acids. The CDR3 coding sequence is TGTGCCAGCAGTGAAGCTTCTCCGACCCAGTACTTC. Amino acids: CASSEASPTQYF. Full variable domain (rest looked up from reference TRBV2 and TRBJ2-5): EPEVTQTPSHQVTQMGQEVILRCVPISNHLYFYWYRQILGQKVEFLVSFYNNEISEKSEIFDDQFSVERPDGSNFTLKIRSTKLEDSAMYFCASSEASPTQYFGPGTRLLVL.

The rearrangement links TRBV18 to TRBJ1-2; a possible D gene is TRBD1 (5 bases). Germline CDR1 reads KGHSH; CDR2 reads LQKENI. The germline V and J ends were trimmed by 2 bases and 3 bases, with 10 bases remaining between them. CDR3 length: 14 residues. For the CDR3, the DNA is TGTGCCAGCTCACCAGATGGCAGGGACTATGGCTACACCTTC. It yields the protein CASSPDGRDYGYTF.

This clonotype occurred many times. The V and J genes are TRBV6-6 and TRBJ1-2, with 10 bases lining up with TRBD1. Germline V CDR1 and CDR2: MNHNY, SVGAGI (reference sequence). The trim removed 4 bases at V and 3 bases at J, leaving 5 bases unmatched. CDR3 length equals 15 residues. The CDR3 DNA reads TGTGCCAGCAGTTTCTACGGGACAGGGGACTATGGCTACACCTTC. This encodes CASSFYGTGDYGYTF.

The chain joins TRBV18 to TRBJ1-6; no clear D. This CDR3 is 16 amino acids long. V dropped 0 bases and J dropped 7 bases, with 13 bases sitting between them. Germline V CDR1 and CDR2: KGHSH, LQKENI. The CDR3 spells CASSPPRTARNSPLHF. DNA of the CDR3: TGTGCCAGCTCACCACCTCGGACCGCCAGAAATTCACCCCTCCACTTT. Combining the CDR3 with reference TRBV18 and TRBJ1-6 gives the whole variable domain NAGVMQNPRHLVRRRGQEARLRCSPMKGHSHVYWYRQLPEEGLKFMVYLQKENIIDESGMPKERFSAEFPKEGPSILRIQQVVRGDSAAYFCASSPPRTARNSPLHFGNGTRLTVT.

The chain uses TRBV10-2 and TRBJ1-1; D call uncertain. There are 11 residues in the CDR3. The V gene lost 6 bases and the J gene lost 8 bases, with 10 bases spanning the gap. Per the germline V gene, CDR1 is WSHSY and CDR2 is SAAADI. The CDR3 sequence: CASRRTNEAFF. For the CDR3, the DNA is TGCGCCAGCAGAAGAACTAACGAAGCTTTCTTT.

A few counts support this clonotype. The V and J genes are TRBV29-1 and TRBJ2-4, with D possibly matching TRBD1 (5 bases). CDR3 size: 15 residues. Germline V gene sequence: CDR1 SQVTM, CDR2 ANQGSEA. The V end lost 5 bases, the J end lost 1 base, and 15 bases lay between the germline ends. The CDR3 loop is CSVLGPKGAKNIQYF. The CDR3 coding sequence is TGCAGCGTTCTGGGCCCCAAGGGGGCCAAAAACATTCAGTACTTC.

This sequence joins TRBV2 and TRBJ1-3; D unresolved. Between the trimmed V and J ends, which lost 7 bases and 4 bases, there was a span of 5 bases. Per the germline V gene, CDR1 is SNHLY and CDR2 is FYNNEI. This CDR3 has 11 amino acids. CDR3: CASTEGNTIYF. CDR3 nucleotides: TGTGCCAGCACGGAGGGAAACACCATATATTTT.

The chain joins TRBV27 to TRBJ2-1; D is unclear. V was cut by 4 bases and J by 7 bases, with 23 bases left in between. Germline CDR1 MNHEY, CDR2 SMNVEV (reference sequence). CDR3 length equals 17 residues. DNA for the CDR3: TGTGCCAGCAGTTCCCACCGGGCCCCCCGGCAAGGGAATGAGCAGTTCTTC. It is translated as CASSSHRAPRQGNEQFF.

This clonotype was detected a few times. V and J are TRBV28 and TRBJ2-7; D is unclear. V lost 2 bases, J lost 5 bases, and 13 bases lay in between. Germline V gives CDR1 MDHEN, CDR2 SYDVKM. The CDR3 consists of 14 residues. The CDR3 DNA is TGTGCCAGCAGTTTAGCGGCACGAAACCACGAGCAGTACTTC. Translation gives CASSLAARNHEQYF. The variable domain in full, completed from reference TRBV28 and TRBJ2-7, reads DVKVTQSSRYLVKRTGEKVFLECVQDMDHENMFWYRQDPGLGLRLIYFSYDVKMKEKGDIPEGYSVSREKKERFSLILESASTNQTSMYLCASSLAARNHEQYFGPGTRLTVT.

The chain has TRBV7-9 and TRBJ1-2; TRBD1 matches 7 bases. J was trimmed by 2 bases and V by 5 bases; bases with no gene match: 11. The CDR3 sequence is 16 residues long. The V gene's germline CDR1 is SEHNR and CDR2 FQNEAQ (reference sequence). CDR3 DNA: TGTGCCAGCAGCCCCGCCCGAACAGGGGCGAACTATGGCTACACCTTC. Translated, it gives CASSPARTGANYGYTF.